This entry is about one T cell receptor beta chain. One end of the junction does not line up with germline, which may come from a read error. The PCR was carried out with 60 Vbeta primers and 13 Jbeta primers. The assay was immunoSEQ multiplex PCR, and TCRdb's table has in-frame clones only and misses some. The profile shows about 160,000 clones, approximately 84% of them singletons. This specimen belongs to a study of cytomegalovirus exposure and HLA in healthy donors. At the time of sampling, donors were nominally healthy, though unrecorded immune exposures were likely. Sequenced material: PBMCs. The TCR sequence derives from a woman in her thirties or forties in good health and CMV-seropositive.

As DNA, the CDR3 is TGTTCCAGCAGCCCGATGACAGCACAGAACACTGAAGCTTTCTTT. Protein product: CSSSPMTAQNTEAFF. This chain uses TRBV7-9 with TRBJ1-1, with D possibly TRBD1 on 5 matching bases. CDR1 and CDR2 from the germline V gene are SEHNR and FQNEAQ (reference sequence). This CDR3 region has 15 residues.